The entry below describes one T cell receptor beta chain. Its matching antigen is unknown. These data are taken from a study of pediatric ulcerative colitis. The overall study: Disease was pancolitis in seven or eight and left-sided in two, histology-confirmed.

Overall study findings and caveats: Two patients had blood samples with substantially reduced template counts. Ulcerative colitis patients shared more blood-rectal clones than controls. Total lymphocyte DNA, not sorted subsets, was the template.

Profiled with immunoSEQ multiplex PCR; TCRdb holds only in-frame clones, not every one. Among some 25,000 clones, 55% to 75% were seen once, and the ten largest hold 7.8%. Germline V CDR1 and CDR2: SGHDT, YYEEEE. This CDR3 has 13 residues. V was pared by 4 bases and J by 5 bases, with 6 bases of the junction left unmatched. Rectal tissue came from one to two pinch biopsies taken at colonoscopy. The J gene is TRBJ2-7, the V gene TRBV5-6; 7 bases map to TRBD1. This receptor was identified in a boy aged 5-17 years with severe ulcerative colitis. Sequencing used gut tissue. The CDR3 nucleotides read TGTGCCAGCAGCACTGACAGGGCCAACGAGCAGTACTTC. It yields the protein CASSTDRANEQYF.